This T cell receptor beta chain was sequenced for a study of T cells after yellow fever vaccination (dated by TCRdb to the late 2010s). In terms of the full investigation: The SMART-Seq v4 Ultra Low Input RNA kit was used to prepare libraries from fractions with low cell numbers. Two healthy male donors, one aged 18 to 30 and one aged 30 to 40 years, were included in the cohort. Blood was collected at multiple timepoints before and after primary and secondary immunization, and bulk PBMC replicates and cell subsets were isolated. Bulk TCR alpha and beta repertoires were sequenced longitudinally to track T-cell clones before and after primary and booster YFV17D yellow fever vaccination.

On the study overall, not on this receptor specifically: After the booster, most of the clones that had expanded following primary vaccination were detected again (roughly 97% of CD4 and around nine tenths of CD8), which suggests that memory was broadly maintained. A small share of clonotypes was detected in both CD4 and CD8 compartments, with the overlap likely arising from convergent recombination. Computational filtering was needed because FACS-sorted repertoires could contain abundant contaminating clonotypes from the bulk population. Compared with the primary T-cell response, the secondary T-cell response was faster but weaker, reaching its peak on day 5 rather than on day 15. Because only a couple of donors were included in the study, the extent to which the findings can be generalized is limited.

This clonotype was recorded at least ten times. Its recognized antigen is unknown. Base qualities were left out, and no much larger clone turns up one base away. Sequencing used an Illumina NovaSeq 6000. Synthesis of TCR cDNA relied on 5'RACE template switching, a step that introduced a universal primer site along with unique molecular identifiers. Priming of cDNA synthesis was performed from both the TCR alpha and TCR beta constant segments. Library amplification involved two PCR steps, and the second step added sample barcodes and sequencing adapters. Sequencing of libraries was performed on Illumina HiSeq 2500 (2x100 bp) or NovaSeq (2x150 bp). On the study's bioinformatics: MIGEC handled demultiplexing of reads and collapsing into UMI consensus sequences, while MiXCR performed V(D)J alignment. Vaccine-responding clonotypes were identified with edgeR using replicate PBMC samples, with FDR below 0.01 and a log2 fold change above 5 up to day 15 being required. Bulk clonotypes were assigned CD4 or CD8 identity according to which sequenced CD4 or CD8 repertoire held them at higher abundance. TCRdb's own reprocessing of the public reads used fastp at Q25 and MiXCR and kept productive beta chains. Here each entry gathers all rows of one CDR3 protein and keeps the most common genes and DNA. TCRdb's processing, not the study's, gives the V and J calls here. The sample table shows under 500,000 distinct CDR3 sequences, and around 20% are seen once. The top ten clonotypes cover roughly a sixth of the sample.

The treatment or condition label for this specimen denotes: live attenuated yellow fever vaccine strain. At every blood-draw timepoint, two biological replicates of bulk PBMCs were collected. PBMCs were isolated from peripheral blood using a standard Ficoll-Paque protocol. RNA was extracted with TriZol from bulk PBMCs, CD4 and CD8 fractions, and dextramer-positive and dextramer-negative fractions. Trimming at the junction amounts to 2 bases on V and 6 bases on J, and the germline ends lie 11 bases apart. The germline V gene encodes CDR1 DFQATT and CDR2 SNEGSKA (reference sequence). Spanning cysteine to phenylalanine, the CDR3 consists of 13 amino acids. Only the CDR3 portion is preserved as DNA: 39 bases, with reading frame beginning at the first base.

Sequenced here: PBMCs, sampled before the yellow fever booster vaccination. This TCR was recovered from a man aged 18 to 35 who received the YFV17D yellow fever vaccine. The rearrangement joined TRBV20-1 to TRBJ1-5; no D gene call is confident. The bases read TGCAGTGCTAGACAGGTTTCAAGTCAGCCCCAGCATTTT. This gives the protein CSARQVSSQPQHF.